This T cell receptor (beta chain) was obtained from a study of blood T cell repertoires in COVID-19. Overall study: Donors in the United States, Italy and Spain gave samples during acute or convalescent COVID-19. T cells, B-cell-depleted T cells, or PBMCs provided the cDNA or gDNA that served as material.

The germline V and J ends were trimmed by 4 bases and 1 base, with 8 bases remaining between them. Germline V CDR1 and CDR2: MGHDK, SYGVNS. This CDR3 region has 13 residues. In the authors' workflow: From reference gene primer amplification, estimates of nucleated cell counts were derived. Clones were read by immunoSEQ multiplex PCR, and TCRdb kept only the in-frame ones, dropping some. V and J calls and clone size follow that table, whereas D and trimming were derived from the DNA. The table shows 200,000 to 250,000 clones, with about 79% occurring only once. This clone was counted at least ten times.

This sequence originates from an elderly man with acute or convalescent COVID-19. The chain links TRBV25-1 to TRBJ2-7; possibly TRBD1 for D (6 bases). Sequenced input: peripheral blood. CDR3 DNA sequence: TGTGCCAGCAGTGTCCAGGGGTCCTACGAGCAGTACTTC. It is translated as CASSVQGSYEQYF.